This T cell receptor beta chain was captured in a study of shared clonotypes between healthy human individuals. Overall study: A donor's plate count was three for CD4 naive and three for CD4 memory; CD8 naive had two and CD8 memory one. General study findings and limits: Clonotypes not shared had lower generation probabilities than those common to all four donors. On the whole, naive subsets had larger estimated richness than memory subsets had.

Each CD8 memory set brought CD45RO+ cells together with CCR7-negative CD45RA+ TemRA cells. This clone was recorded a few times. What it recognizes is unknown. A read error may produce the germline difference seen at one junction end. CDR1 LGHNA and CDR2 YSLEER come from the germline V gene. This CDR3 spans 15 amino acids. Libraries were prepared by immunoSEQ multiplex PCR; TCRdb keeps only in-frame clonotypes and omits some of them. The sample lists just under 95,000 clones, over 60% seen once, with about half in the top ten. Sample: memory CD8+ T cells sorted from blood. As for subset: CD45RO+ cells pooled with CCR7-negative TemRA cells. The V and J genes are TRBV4-3 and TRBJ2-3, with 7 bases aligning to TRBD2. The receptor was isolated from a man aged 25-45 years in good health. CDR3 amino acids: CASTQDGRNTDTQYF. The CDR3 DNA reads as TGCGCCAGCACCCAAGACGGGAGGAACACAGATACGCAGTATTTT.